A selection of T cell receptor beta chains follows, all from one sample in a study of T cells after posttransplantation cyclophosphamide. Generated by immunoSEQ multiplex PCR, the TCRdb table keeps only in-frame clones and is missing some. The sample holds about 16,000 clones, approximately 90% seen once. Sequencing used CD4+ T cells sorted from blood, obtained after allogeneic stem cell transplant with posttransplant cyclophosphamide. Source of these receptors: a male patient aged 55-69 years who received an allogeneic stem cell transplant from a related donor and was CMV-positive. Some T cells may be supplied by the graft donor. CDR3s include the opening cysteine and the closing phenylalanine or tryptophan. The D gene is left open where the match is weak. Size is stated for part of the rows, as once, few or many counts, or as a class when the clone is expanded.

cdr3_aa: CASSTGAVTGIYEQYF
cdr3_nt: TGTGCCAGTAGTACGGGAGCTGTGACAGGGATTTACGAGCAGTACTTC
d_call: NA
v_call: TRBV19
j_call: TRBJ2-7
clone_size: once

cdr3_aa: CASSLFTGAGSYNSPLHF
cdr3_nt: TGTGCCAGCAGCTTATTTACAGGGGCCGGCTCCTATAATTCACCCCTCCACTTT
d_call: TRBD1
v_call: TRBV13
j_call: TRBJ1-6
clone_size: once

cdr3_aa: CASSLSSDPSTDTQYF
cdr3_nt: TGTGCCAGCAGCTTGTCTAGCGACCCTAGCACAGATACGCAGTATTTT
d_call: NA
v_call: TRBV7-3
j_call: TRBJ2-3
clone_size: NA

cdr3_aa: CSVDPGTGGSTGYGYTF
cdr3_nt: TGCAGCGTTGACCCGGGGACAGGGGGCTCAACGGGCTATGGCTACACCTTC
d_call: TRBD1
v_call: TRBV29-1
j_call: TRBJ1-2
clone_size: NA

cdr3_aa: CASSFRTAGQGETQYF
cdr3_nt: TGCGCCAGCAGCTTCAGAACAGCGGGCCAGGGCGAGACCCAGTACTTC
d_call: NA
v_call: TRBV5-1
j_call: TRBJ2-5
clone_size: once

cdr3_aa: CASSQDSSGANVLTF
cdr3_nt: TGTGCCAGCAGTCAAGACAGCTCTGGGGCCAACGTCCTGACTTTC
d_call: NA
v_call: TRBV28
j_call: TRBJ2-6
clone_size: NA

cdr3_aa: CASSPRTGENQPQHF
cdr3_nt: TGTGCCAGCAGCCCAAGGACAGGGGAAAATCAGCCCCAGCATTTT
d_call: TRBD1
v_call: TRBV7-2
j_call: TRBJ1-5
clone_size: NA

cdr3_aa: CASSLRFVTSDEQFF
cdr3_nt: TGTGCCAGCAGCTTACGGTTTGTGACTAGCGATGAGCAGTTCTTC
d_call: TRBD2
v_call: TRBV7-2
j_call: TRBJ2-1
clone_size: NA

cdr3_aa: CASSPTGGQGDDYTF
cdr3_nt: TGTGCCAGCAGCCCCACGGGAGGACAGGGCGATGACTACACCTTC
d_call: TRBD1
v_call: TRBV7-6
j_call: TRBJ1-2
clone_size: NA

cdr3_aa: CASSLSTGWTQYF
cdr3_nt: TGTGCCAGCAGCTTGAGCACAGGGTGGACGCAGTATTTT
d_call: NA
v_call: TRBV5-6
j_call: TRBJ2-3
clone_size: NA

cdr3_aa: CASSSGTGDSPLHF
cdr3_nt: TGTGCCAGCAGCTCCGGGACAGGGGATTCACCCCTCCACTTT
d_call: TRBD1
v_call: TRBV7-3
j_call: TRBJ1-6
clone_size: NA

cdr3_aa: CASSYSGGANYGYTF
cdr3_nt: TGTGCCAGCAGTTACTCTGGGGGGGCTAACTATGGCTACACCTTC
d_call: NA
v_call: TRBV6-5
j_call: TRBJ1-2
clone_size: NA

cdr3_aa: CASVAYEGNTEAFF
cdr3_nt: TGTGCCAGCGTGGCTTATGAGGGGAACACTGAAGCTTTCTTT
d_call: NA
v_call: TRBV2
j_call: TRBJ1-1
clone_size: NA

cdr3_aa: CASRPAGGINYGYTF
cdr3_nt: TGTGCCAGCAGACCCGCAGGGGGGATCAACTATGGCTACACCTTC
d_call: TRBD1
v_call: TRBV6-1
j_call: TRBJ1-2
clone_size: NA

cdr3_aa: CASSSQGASNTQYF
cdr3_nt: TGTGCCAGCAGCTCTCAGGGGGCTTCGAATACGCAGTATTTT
d_call: TRBD1
v_call: TRBV7-8
j_call: TRBJ2-3
clone_size: NA

cdr3_aa: CASSLEIDRFTDTQYF
cdr3_nt: TGCGCCAGCAGCTTGGAAATAGACAGATTCACAGATACGCAGTATTTT
d_call: NA
v_call: TRBV5-1
j_call: TRBJ2-3
clone_size: NA

cdr3_aa: CASTPTGSSYNEQFF
cdr3_nt: TGTGCCAGTACCCCGACTGGGAGCTCCTACAATGAGCAGTTCTTC
d_call: NA
v_call: TRBV19
j_call: TRBJ2-1
clone_size: NA

cdr3_aa: CASSNKSRDYNSPLHF
cdr3_nt: TGCGCCAGCAGCAACAAGAGCAGGGATTATAATTCACCCCTCCACTTT
d_call: NA
v_call: TRBV21-1
j_call: TRBJ1-6
clone_size: NA

cdr3_aa: CASSKTRQGEYGYTF
cdr3_nt: TGCGCCAGCAGCAAGACTCGACAGGGCGAGTATGGCTACACCTTC
d_call: NA
v_call: TRBV21-1
j_call: TRBJ1-2
clone_size: NA

cdr3_aa: CASSYSIATWSTEAFF
cdr3_nt: TGTGCCAGCAGTTACTCGATAGCGACTTGGAGCACTGAAGCTTTCTTT
d_call: NA
v_call: TRBV6-5
j_call: TRBJ1-1
clone_size: NA

cdr3_aa: CASSYGQGGAETQYF
cdr3_nt: TGCGCCAGCAGCTACGGACAGGGAGGTGCGGAGACCCAGTACTTC
d_call: TRBD1
v_call: TRBV5-1
j_call: TRBJ2-5
clone_size: NA

cdr3_aa: CASSPGNSGNEKLFF
cdr3_nt: TGTGCCAGCAGCCCAGGAAACAGTGGAAATGAAAAACTGTTTTTT
d_call: NA
v_call: TRBV7-2
j_call: TRBJ1-4
clone_size: NA

cdr3_aa: CASSSTDRIPFHNSPLHF
cdr3_nt: TGTGCCAGCAGCAGTACCGACAGGATTCCCTTTCATAATTCACCCCTCCACTTT
d_call: NA
v_call: TRBV21-1
j_call: TRBJ1-6
clone_size: NA

cdr3_aa: CASSLGTANSYEQYF
cdr3_nt: TGTGCCAGCAGTTTAGGGACAGCTAATTCCTACGAGCAGTACTTC
d_call: TRBD1
v_call: TRBV28
j_call: TRBJ2-7
clone_size: NA

cdr3_aa: CASSYSASETQYF
cdr3_nt: TGCGCCAGCAGCTACAGTGCTTCGGAGACCCAGTACTTC
d_call: NA
v_call: TRBV5-1
j_call: TRBJ2-5
clone_size: NA

cdr3_aa: CASSPAYLRTEAFF
cdr3_nt: TGCGCCAGCAGCCCAGCTTATTTGCGGACTGAAGCTTTCTTT
d_call: NA
v_call: TRBV4-3
j_call: TRBJ1-1
clone_size: NA

cdr3_aa: CASSEGTGGGKEQYF
cdr3_nt: TGTGCCAGCAGTGAAGGAACAGGGGGCGGAAAAGAGCAGTACTTC
d_call: TRBD1
v_call: TRBV6-1
j_call: TRBJ2-7
clone_size: NA

cdr3_aa: CATELPSGRPFSHGNTIYF
cdr3_nt: TGTGCCACAGAACTACCTTCCGGCAGACCTTTTTCTCATGGAAACACCATATATTTT
d_call: NA
v_call: TRBV12-1
j_call: TRBJ1-3
clone_size: NA

cdr3_aa: CASSLRLGQGANTIYF
cdr3_nt: TGCGCCAGCAGCTTGCGTCTCGGACAGGGGGCAAACACCATATATTTT
d_call: TRBD1
v_call: TRBV5-1
j_call: TRBJ1-3
clone_size: once

cdr3_aa: CASSLQRGGIYEQYF
cdr3_nt: TGTGCCAGCAGCTTACAGCGGGGGGGAATCTACGAGCAGTACTTC
d_call: TRBD2
v_call: TRBV7-2
j_call: TRBJ2-7
clone_size: NA

cdr3_aa: CASSNGTSRRETQYF
cdr3_nt: TGCGCCAGCAGCAACGGGACATCCCGGCGGGAGACCCAGTACTTC
d_call: NA
v_call: TRBV5-1
j_call: TRBJ2-5
clone_size: NA

cdr3_aa: CASSPAPGTGDYEQFF
cdr3_nt: TGTGCCAGTAGCCCCGCTCCCGGGACAGGGGATTATGAGCAGTTCTTC
d_call: TRBD1
v_call: TRBV19
j_call: TRBJ2-1
clone_size: NA

cdr3_aa: CASSLAQRGSYNEQFF
cdr3_nt: TGTGCCAGCAGCTTAGCGCAGCGGGGGAGCTACAATGAGCAGTTCTTC
d_call: TRBD2
v_call: TRBV7-6
j_call: TRBJ2-1
clone_size: NA

cdr3_aa: CAWSAGRNQPQHF
cdr3_nt: TGTGCCTGGAGTGCAGGGCGAAATCAGCCCCAGCATTTT
d_call: NA
v_call: TRBV30
j_call: TRBJ1-5
clone_size: NA

cdr3_aa: CASSRGTDTQYF
cdr3_nt: TGTGCCAGCTCCCGGGGCACAGATACGCAGTATTTT
d_call: NA
v_call: TRBV4-2
j_call: TRBJ2-3
clone_size: NA

cdr3_aa: CASSYSRAETQYF
cdr3_nt: TGTGCCAGCAGTTACTCGAGAGCTGAGACCCAGTACTTC
d_call: NA
v_call: TRBV6-5
j_call: TRBJ2-5
clone_size: once

cdr3_aa: CAWSVRYGYTF
cdr3_nt: TGTGCCTGGAGTGTACGGTATGGCTACACCTTC
d_call: NA
v_call: TRBV30
j_call: TRBJ1-2
clone_size: once

cdr3_aa: CASRSAGGPKGTQYF
cdr3_nt: TGTGCCAGCAGATCCGCGGGGGGACCCAAGGGGACCCAGTACTTC
d_call: TRBD2
v_call: TRBV28
j_call: TRBJ2-5
clone_size: NA

cdr3_aa: CASSWSGGETQYF
cdr3_nt: TGTGCCAGCAGCTGGTCGGGCGGGGAGACCCAGTACTTC
d_call: NA
v_call: TRBV7-3
j_call: TRBJ2-5
clone_size: NA

cdr3_aa: CASTKGTSGGKNIQYF
cdr3_nt: TGTGCCAGCACCAAGGGGACTAGCGGGGGTAAAAACATTCAGTACTTC
d_call: TRBD2
v_call: TRBV2
j_call: TRBJ2-4
clone_size: NA

cdr3_aa: CASSLSRSTDTQYF
cdr3_nt: TGCGCCAGCAGCTTGTCGAGAAGCACAGATACGCAGTATTTT
d_call: NA
v_call: TRBV5-1
j_call: TRBJ2-3
clone_size: NA

cdr3_aa: CASSLTGAEYGYTF
cdr3_nt: TGTGCCAGCAGCTTAACAGGGGCAGAGTATGGCTACACCTTC
d_call: TRBD1
v_call: TRBV7-2
j_call: TRBJ1-2
clone_size: NA

cdr3_aa: CASSLSSQGDKLFF
cdr3_nt: TGTGCCAGCTCACTGTCGTCCCAGGGTGACAAACTGTTTTTT
d_call: NA
v_call: TRBV18
j_call: TRBJ1-4
clone_size: NA

cdr3_aa: CASSVTQINEKLFF
cdr3_nt: TGTGCCAGCAGCGTGACACAAATTAATGAAAAACTGTTTTTT
d_call: NA
v_call: TRBV9
j_call: TRBJ1-4
clone_size: NA

cdr3_aa: CASIGGGQGAEEQYF
cdr3_nt: TGTGCCAGTATCGGAGGGGGACAGGGGGCGGAGGAGCAGTACTTC
d_call: TRBD1
v_call: TRBV19
j_call: TRBJ2-7
clone_size: NA

cdr3_aa: CASSYLQGSGGYTF
cdr3_nt: TGTGCCAGCAGTTACCTACAGGGGTCGGGGGGCTACACCTTC
d_call: TRBD1
v_call: TRBV6-5
j_call: TRBJ1-2
clone_size: NA

cdr3_aa: CASSELGQGAEQFF
cdr3_nt: TGCGCCAGCAGTGAGCTGGGACAGGGTGCTGAGCAGTTCTTC
d_call: TRBD1
v_call: TRBV10-2
j_call: TRBJ2-1
clone_size: NA

cdr3_aa: CASSNDLSSTDTQYF
cdr3_nt: TGTGCCAGCAGCAACGACTTATCTAGCACAGATACGCAGTATTTT
d_call: NA
v_call: TRBV6-6
j_call: TRBJ2-3
clone_size: once

cdr3_aa: CASSPPRFGNEKLFF
cdr3_nt: TGTGCCAGCAGCCCCCCCCGCTTCGGGAATGAAAAACTGTTTTTT
d_call: NA
v_call: TRBV7-9
j_call: TRBJ1-4
clone_size: once

cdr3_aa: CASSKGRAGDPTDTQYF
cdr3_nt: TGTGCCAGCAGCAAAGGCAGGGCGGGGGACCCCACAGATACGCAGTATTTT
d_call: NA
v_call: TRBV21-1
j_call: TRBJ2-3
clone_size: NA

cdr3_aa: CASSFNSYEQYF
cdr3_nt: TGCGCCAGCAGCTTCAACAGCTACGAGCAGTACTTC
d_call: NA
v_call: TRBV5-1
j_call: TRBJ2-7
clone_size: NA

cdr3_aa: CASSPKSLSPEKLFF
cdr3_nt: TGTGCCAGCAGTCCGAAAAGCCTATCCCCTGAAAAACTGTTTTTT
d_call: NA
v_call: TRBV27
j_call: TRBJ1-4
clone_size: NA

cdr3_aa: CASSADRMAYEQYF
cdr3_nt: TGTGCCAGTAGTGCCGACAGGATGGCCTACGAGCAGTACTTC
d_call: NA
v_call: TRBV19
j_call: TRBJ2-7
clone_size: NA

cdr3_aa: CASSTGGGNSYEQYF
cdr3_nt: TGTGCCAGCAGCACCGGGGGGGGAAACTCCTACGAGCAGTACTTC
d_call: TRBD2
v_call: TRBV5-4
j_call: TRBJ2-7
clone_size: NA

cdr3_aa: CASRSAQGQGSRLQFF
cdr3_nt: TGTGCCAGCAGATCCGCCCAGGGACAGGGAAGTCGATTGCAGTTCTTC
d_call: TRBD1
v_call: TRBV27
j_call: TRBJ2-1
clone_size: NA